This TCR beta chain originates from a study of shared clonotypes between healthy human individuals. Study results and limitations: The small donor group covered limited genetic and exposure diversity.

On this clone itself: Its antigen is unidentified.

All participating donors were Caucasian adults from Nashville, Tennessee. Authors' methods: Without quality scores, immunoSEQ junctional reads could not be filtered like full-length reads. Assay used: immunoSEQ multiplex PCR; TCRdb lists only in-frame clones, some missing. Clone size and the V and J calls come from that table; the DNA yielded D and trimming. The data contain around 2,000,000 clones, over 85% of them seen just once; the ten biggest clones take up 0.1% to 0.15%. V was pared by 6 bases and J by 4 bases, with 11 bases between. The CDR3 spans 13 residues. The germline V gene encodes CDR1 MNHNY and CDR2 SVGAGI (reference sequence).

The receptor was derived from a young man in good health. The chain carries TRBV6-6 and TRBJ2-3, with D perhaps TRBD1 (5 bases). The specimen was naive CD4+ T cells sorted from blood. Subset denoted: CD45RA+ positively selected. The CDR3 here is CASSHKGPDTQYF. The CDR3, as DNA: TGTGCCAGCAGCCATAAGGGGCCAGATACGCAGTATTTT.